This T cell receptor (beta chain) was observed in a study of blood T cell repertoires in COVID-19. The protocol was immunoSEQ multiplex PCR, while the TCRdb copy is restricted to in-frame clones and leaves out a portion. The sample consists of tens of thousands of clones, about nine tenths of them appearing once. This sequence originates from a man aged 25-45 years with acute or convalescent COVID-19. Sequenced material: peripheral blood.

The CDR3 region is CASSSVPGTASGNTIYF. In DNA, the CDR3 is TGTGCCAGCAGCTCTGTTCCCGGGACAGCTTCTGGAAACACCATATATTTT. The rearrangement uses TRBV11-2 and TRBJ1-3; 7 bases agree with TRBD1. The CDR3 covers 17 residues. Germline CDR1 SGHAT, CDR2 FQNNGV. With 4 bases clipped from V and 1 base from J, the junction kept 10 bases outside the gene matches.